This entry describes one T cell receptor beta chain. Antigen: not known. The sample comes from a study of shared clonotypes between healthy human individuals. The authors ran the assay at deep level. Assay used: immunoSEQ multiplex PCR; TCRdb lists only in-frame clones, some missing. The data show around 620,000 clones, with approximately 96% seen just once and over 0.1% held by the top ten. In the naive CD8 group, cells lacked CD45RO and were positively selected for CCR7, so terminally differentiated effector memory CD45RA+ cells were left out. The donors, all of them Caucasian adults, lived in Nashville, Tennessee. Germline CDR1 LNHDA, CDR2 SQIVND (reference sequence). There are 15 residues in the CDR3. V shed 2 bases and J 4 bases; nucleotides not matched to a gene: 4. General observations from the study: Among the subsets, naive ones generally showed larger estimated richness than memory ones.

The specimen sequenced was naive CD8+ T cells sorted from blood. This chain connects TRBV19 to TRBJ2-1, with TRBD2 matching 8 bases. The sequence was obtained from a woman aged 25 to 39 in good health. The CDR3 sequence: CASSITSGPYNEQFF. In nucleotides, the CDR3 is TGTGCCAGTAGTATAACTAGCGGACCTTACAATGAGCAGTTCTTC.